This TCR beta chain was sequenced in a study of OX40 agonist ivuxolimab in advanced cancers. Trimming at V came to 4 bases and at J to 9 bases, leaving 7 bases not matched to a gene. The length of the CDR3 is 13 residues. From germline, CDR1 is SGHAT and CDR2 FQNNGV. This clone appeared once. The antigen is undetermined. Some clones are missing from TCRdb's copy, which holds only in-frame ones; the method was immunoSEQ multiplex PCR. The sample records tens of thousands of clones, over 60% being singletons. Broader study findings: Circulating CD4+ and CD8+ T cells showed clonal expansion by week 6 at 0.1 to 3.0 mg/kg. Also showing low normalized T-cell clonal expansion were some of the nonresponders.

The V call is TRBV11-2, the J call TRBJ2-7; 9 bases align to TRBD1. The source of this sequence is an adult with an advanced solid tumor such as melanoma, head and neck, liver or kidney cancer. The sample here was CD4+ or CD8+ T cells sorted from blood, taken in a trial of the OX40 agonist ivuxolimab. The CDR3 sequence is CASSSTGGKAQYF. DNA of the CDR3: TGTGCCAGCAGCTCTACAGGGGGCAAGGCGCAGTACTTC.